The 10 T cell receptor beta chains reported below all come from one sample, sequenced in a study of T cells in Graves' hyperthyroidism and ophthalmopathy. Amplification of TCR beta CDR3 regions used RNA as the template. First-round RT-PCR of the TCR CDR3 relied on the HTBI primer set. TCRdb fed the multiplex PCR reads into MiXCR, producing one record per CDR3 protein. The table has over 650,000 distinct CDR3 sequences, roughly 15% seen once. Sequenced: blood. The receptor set was obtained from a man between 18 and 35 years old with Graves' hyperthyroidism.

A few counts support this clonotype. The rearrangement uses TRBV4-2 and TRBJ2-3; D not resolved. The length of the CDR3 is 16 residues. Trimming cost V 1 base and J 8 bases, with 19 bases left between them. Per the germline V gene, CDR1 is LGHNA and CDR2 is YNFKEQ. CDR3 in DNA: TGTGCCAGCAGCCAAGGTTTGGCGTTGATGTTCGGTACGCAGTATTTT. This gives the protein CASSQGLALMFGTQYF.

The sample holds many counts of this clonotype. The chain employs TRBV28 and TRBJ2-2; D remains unclear. CDR1 and CDR2 from the germline V gene are MDHEN and SYDVKM. CDR3 length: 15 residues. Between the trimmed V and J ends, which lost 6 bases and 4 bases, there was a span of 15 bases. CDR3 DNA sequence: TGTGCCAGCAGCCTAGTTTTGCGGAGCACCGGGGAGCTGTTTTTT. Its protein is CASSLVLRSTGELFF.

This clonotype was seen a single time. This sequence joins TRBV4-1 and TRBJ2-7; the match to TRBD2 covers 10 bases. Germline V lookup: CDR1 MGHRA, CDR2 YSYEKL. The CDR3 runs to 14 residues. V lost 7 bases to trimming and J lost 5 bases; unmatched junction nucleotides: 8. CDR3 sequence: CASNPAGGLDEQYF. The CDR3 coding sequence is TGCGCCAGCAATCCAGCGGGAGGGCTGGACGAGCAGTACTTC.

This clonotype occurred a few times. It may be a read error: a sequence one base away is much more abundant. This chain links TRBV2 with TRBJ2-5; 7 positions agree with TRBD2. From germline, CDR1 is SNHLY and CDR2 FYNNEI. The CDR3 loop spans 13 amino acids. After removal of 7 bases from V and 3 bases from J, the junction contained 5 bases not matched to a gene. Written as DNA, the CDR3 is TGTGCCAGCATACGGCTAGCGGAAGAGACCCAGTACTTC. Translating gives CASIRLAEETQYF.

This clonotype was counted ten times or more. The V gene is TRBV11-2, the J gene TRBJ2-3; D may be TRBD2 (6 bases). Trimming removed 3 bases at V and 4 bases at J, with 11 bases between. CDR1 and CDR2 from the germline V gene are SGHAT and FQNNGV. The CDR3 has 14 amino acids. The CDR3 reads CASSFGGNADTQYF. CDR3 nucleotides: TGTGCCAGCAGCTTTGGCGGGAACGCAGATACGCAGTATTTT.

This clonotype was seen at least ten times. The chain carries TRBV3-1 and TRBJ2-1; D is possibly TRBD2 (6 bases). Germline V gene data show CDR1 as LGHDT and CDR2 as YNNKEL (reference sequence). Deletions cut 1 base from V and 5 bases from J, with 12 bases between. This CDR3 has 15 amino acids. The CDR3 reads CASSQAEGFNNEQFF. The CDR3 nucleotides are TGTGCCAGCAGCCAAGCGGAGGGTTTCAACAATGAGCAGTTCTTC.

A few counts support this clonotype. J is TRBJ1-4 and V is TRBV6-1; no clear D gene. CDR1 MNHNS and CDR2 SASEGT come from the germline V gene. CDR3 length: 13 amino acids. Trimming stripped 10 bases from V and 3 bases from J, with 12 bases between. The CDR3 reads CATYRRPNEKLFF. CDR3 nucleotide sequence: TGTGCCACGTATCGGCGCCCTAATGAAAAACTGTTTTTT.

This clonotype has a handful of counts. The CDR3, as DNA: TGTGCCAGCAGCCGACCTTGGACCGGGAATGACGAGCAGTACTTC. This codes for CASSRPWTGNDEQYF. The V and J genes are TRBV6-2 or TRBV6-3 and TRBJ2-7; the D gene is possibly TRBD2 (5 bases). Germline V gene sequence: CDR1 MNHEY, CDR2 SVGEGT. V was cut by 6 bases and J by 5 bases, with 20 bases left in between. The CDR3 extends over 15 amino acids.

The chain combines TRBV30 with TRBJ2-3; TRBD2 aligns across 10 bases. J lost 6 bases, V lost 2 bases, and 5 bases had no gene match. There are 14 residues in the CDR3. Germline lookup yields CDR1 GTSNPN and CDR2 SVGIG (reference sequence). CDR3: CAWSLAGVRDTQYF. The CDR3 region has the DNA TGTGCCTGGAGTCTAGCGGGAGTTAGGGATACGCAGTATTTT.

This chain links TRBV20-1 with TRBJ2-5; 8 bases agree with TRBD1. V gave up 1 base and J gave up 4 bases; unmatched junction bases: 11. Germline CDR1 and CDR2: DFQATT and SNEGSKA (reference sequence). The CDR3 runs 16 residues. The DNA of the CDR3 is TGCAGTGCTAGAGTTGTAGGACAGGGCCAACGAGAGACCCAGTACTTC. As protein: CSARVVGQGQRETQYF.